This TCR beta chain was recovered during a study of cytomegalovirus exposure and HLA in healthy donors. Primers: 60 Vbeta forward and 13 Jbeta reverse. The protocol was immunoSEQ multiplex PCR, while the TCRdb copy is restricted to in-frame clones and leaves out a portion. The sample lists about 100,000 clones; around four fifths were seen once. V dropped 3 bases and J dropped 5; count of bases not matched to a gene: 10. The CDR3 contains 16 residues. The germline V gene has CDR1 GTSNPN and CDR2 SVGIG (reference sequence). Sample: PBMCs. This TCR derives from a man aged 45-65 years in good health and CMV-seropositive. The genes are TRBV30 and TRBJ1-6, with 7 bases that match TRBD1. CDR3: CAWRGLGQADNSPLHF. CDR3 DNA: TGTGCCTGGAGAGGATTAGGACAGGCTGATAATTCACCCCTCCACTTT.